A single sample is the source of the 15 T cell receptor beta chains below, sequenced in a study of blood T cell repertoires in COVID-19. Assay used: immunoSEQ multiplex PCR; TCRdb lists only in-frame clones, some missing. The table includes about 400,000 clones, 89% detected once. The sample consisted of PBMCs or T cells enriched from blood (not recorded which). All receptors derive from a woman under 40 who had recovered from COVID-19.

The rearrangement uses TRBV4-3 and TRBJ1-1; D gene unclear. V shed 0 bases and J shed 1 base, with 9 bases lying between them. Germline CDR1 and CDR2: LGHNA and YSLEER. CDR3 length: 15 residues. The CDR3: CASSQDHNGNTEAFF. As DNA, the CDR3 is TGCGCCAGCAGCCAAGATCATAACGGGAACACTGAAGCTTTCTTT.

The chain has TRBV27 and TRBJ1-2; 12 bases are a match to TRBD1. From germline, CDR1 is MNHEY and CDR2 SMNVEV (reference sequence). This CDR3 has 16 residues. Unmatched junction bases numbered 10, after V lost 3 bases and J lost 8 bases. This chain's CDR3 is CASSLGQGADMEGYTF. CDR3 bases: TGTGCCAGCAGTTTGGGACAGGGGGCGGATATGGAGGGCTACACCTTC.

The rearrangement joins TRBV9 to TRBJ1-4; D remains ambiguous. CDR1 SGDLS and CDR2 YYNGEE come from the germline V gene. The CDR3 runs 15 residues. Trimming stripped 3 bases from V and 5 bases from J, with 14 bases between. Here the CDR3 DNA reads TGTGCCAGCAGCGAGTGGGCAGGCGAGAATGAAAAACTGTTTTTT. Protein: CASSEWAGENEKLFF.

The chain combines TRBV6-5 with TRBJ1-1, with TRBD1 matching 11 bases. V shed 2 bases, J shed 1 base, and the junction held 3 bases outside the gene matches. Germline CDR1 MNHEY, CDR2 SVGAGI. This CDR3 region has 16 residues. The chain's CDR3 is CASSYMDRGPNTEAFF. For the CDR3, the DNA is TGTGCCAGCAGTTACATGGACAGGGGGCCGAACACTGAAGCTTTCTTT.

This clone has more than one count but fewer than ten. V usage is TRBV5-1 and J usage is TRBJ2-7; D is unresolved. Trimming removed 0 bases from V and 0 bases from J, with 4 bases in between. The CDR3 runs 13 residues. The V gene's germline CDR1 is SGHRS and CDR2 YFSETQ. The CDR3 here is CASSLASSYEQYF. The CDR3 nucleotides are TGCGCCAGCAGCTTGGCCAGCTCCTACGAGCAGTACTTC. Full variable domain (missing parts from reference TRBV5-1 and TRBJ2-7): KAGVTQTPRYLIKTRGQQVTLSCSPISGHRSVSWYQQTPGQGLQFLFEYFSETQRNKGNFPGRFSGRQFSNSRSEMNVSTLELGDSALYLCASSLASSYEQYFGPGTRLTVT.

This CDR3 is CASSFSYEQYF. The CDR3 coding sequence is TGTGCCAGTTCCTTCTCCTACGAGCAGTACTTC. V is TRBV7-2 and J is TRBJ2-7, with D unclear. Germline CDR1 and CDR2: SGHTA and FQGNSA. V was pared by 9 bases and J by 0 bases, with 6 bases between. This CDR3 has 11 residues.

The V gene is TRBV19, the J gene TRBJ2-7; TRBD1 agrees at 7 bases. CDR3 size: 14 residues. The germline gives CDR1 LNHDA, CDR2 SQIVND (reference sequence). The V gene end was trimmed by 2 bases and the J gene end by 3 bases; junction bases not matched to a gene: 4. CDR3: CASSIRQGVYEQYF. The CDR3 region has the DNA TGTGCCAGTAGTATACGGCAGGGGGTCTACGAGCAGTACTTC.

This rearrangement joins TRBV5-1 to TRBJ2-7; a possible D gene is TRBD2 (5 bases). This CDR3 is 14 amino acids long. V gave up 4 bases and J gave up 4 bases, with 15 bases separating them. CDR1 and CDR2 (germline): SGHRS, YFSETQ. CDR3: CASSGGLTSYEQYF. CDR3 in DNA: TGCGCCAGCAGCGGAGGCCTTACCTCATACGAGCAGTACTTC.

The chain joins TRBV7-9 to TRBJ1-1; D is possibly TRBD1 (6 bases). This CDR3 is built from 15 residues. CDR1 is SEHNR and CDR2 is FQNEAQ in the germline V gene (reference sequence). V was shortened by 2 bases and J by 0 bases, with 10 bases between the two germline ends. CDR3 in DNA: TGTGCCAGCAGCTTAATACAGGGTATGAACACTGAAGCTTTCTTT. Protein product: CASSLIQGMNTEAFF. The whole variable domain, filled in from reference TRBV7-9 and TRBJ1-1, reads DTGVSQNPRHKITKRGQNVTFRCDPISEHNRLYWYRQTLGQGPEFLTYFQNEAQLEKSRLLSDRFSAERPKGSFSTLEIQRTEQGDSAMYLCASSLIQGMNTEAFFGQGTRLTVV.

The chain carries TRBV10-1 and TRBJ2-7; D possibly corresponds to TRBD2 (6 bases). The CDR3 has 13 residues. Trimming pared 10 bases from V and 0 bases from J, leaving 13 bases between. Germline CDR1 is WNHNN and CDR2 is SYGVQD (reference sequence). The DNA of the CDR3 is TGCGCCACCCGGGACTCGAGCTCCTACGAGCAGTACTTC. It encodes CATRDSSSYEQYF.

V is TRBV7-3 and J is TRBJ1-1, with D perhaps TRBD1 (6 bases). V lost 2 bases and J 4 bases, leaving 23 bases between the germline ends. Germline CDR1 is SGHTA and CDR2 is FQGTGA. The CDR3 covers 18 residues. CDR3 coding DNA: TGTGCCAGCAGCTTACTTCCGGGGACACCCGGACGAGGCACTGAAGCTTTCTTT. Translated, it gives CASSLLPGTPGRGTEAFF. The full variable domain, with the rest looked up from reference TRBV7-3 and TRBJ1-1, is GAGVSQTPSNKVTEKGKYVELRCDPISGHTALYWYRQSLGQGPEFLIYFQGTGAADDSGLPNDRFFAVRPEGSVSTLKIQRTERGDSAVYLCASSLLPGTPGRGTEAFFGQGTRLTVV.

The chain uses TRBV7-2 and TRBJ2-1, with TRBD2 as a possible D gene (6 bases). V was cut by 1 base and J by 10 bases, with 11 bases left in between. The CDR3 sequence is 13 residues long. CDR1 and CDR2 from the germline V gene are SGHTA and FQGNSA. The CDR3 DNA is TGTGCCAGCAGCTTAGGGGCCGGGGGAGAGCAGTTCTTC. Protein sequence: CASSLGAGGEQFF.

The chain links TRBV30 to TRBJ1-4, with TRBD1 matching over 9 bases. The CDR3 totals 15 residues. CDR1 is GTSNPN and CDR2 is SVGIG in the germline V gene (reference sequence). With V trimmed by 3 bases and J by 5 bases, 7 bases remained unmatched. CDR3 loop: CAWRSGQGQNEKLFF. CDR3 bases: TGTGCCTGGAGGTCGGGACAGGGTCAAAATGAAAAACTGTTTTTT.

This chain uses TRBV9 with TRBJ1-4; possible D gene TRBD1, 6 bases. The CDR3 is made up of 16 amino acids. Germline CDR1 SGDLS, CDR2 YYNGEE. V was cut by 0 bases and J by 6 bases, with 15 bases left in between. CDR3 sequence reads: CASSVGLRTVDEKLFF. CDR3 coding DNA: TGTGCCAGCAGCGTAGGATTAAGGACAGTTGATGAAAAACTGTTTTTT.

The chain combines TRBV10-3 with TRBJ2-2; no clear D gene. The V gene's germline CDR1 is ENHRY and CDR2 SYGVKD. The CDR3 is made up of 14 amino acids. The V end lost 0 bases, the J end lost 7 bases, and 9 bases lay between the germline ends. CDR3 DNA sequence: TGTGCCATCAGTGAGTCGAGCTCGATCGGGGAGCTGTTTTTT. Encoded protein: CAISESSSIGELFF.